This entry lists 22 T cell receptor beta chains sequenced from one sample in a study of shared clonotypes between healthy human individuals. The assay was immunoSEQ multiplex PCR, and TCRdb's table has in-frame clones only and misses some. This sample carries some 1.5 million clones, around 97% of them seen once, and the ten largest clones take approximately 1.1%. The sample taken for sequencing was naive CD4+ T cells sorted from blood. Noted subset: CD45RA+ positively selected. All receptors come from a man aged 30-40 years in good health.

This clone was detected only once. Written as DNA, the CDR3 is TGTGCCAGCAGCTCTTACAGGGGGCAAAGGTACAATGAGCAGTTCTTC. Encoded protein: CASSSYRGQRYNEQFF. The chain combines TRBV11-2 with TRBJ2-1; the match to TRBD1 covers 9 bases. CDR3 length: 16 residues. Germline V gene lookup returns CDR1 SGHAT and CDR2 FQNNGV. The V and J ends lost 4 bases and 4 bases, in that order; junction bases with no gene match: 8.

In the case of this clone: The sample contains more than one DNA sequence encoding this CDR3. The chain employs TRBV5-1 and TRBJ2-7, with D unclear. This CDR3 has 12 amino acids. The ends were cut back, 4 bases at V and 3 bases at J, with 8 bases in the middle. The germline V gene has CDR1 SGHRS and CDR2 YFSETQ. The DNA of the CDR3 is TGCGCCAGCAGCCCCCTGGGCTACGAGCAGTACTTC. This translates into CASSPLGYEQYF.

The chain employs TRBV10-3 and TRBJ1-2; no reliable D call. The CDR3 has 11 residues. The V and J ends lost 4 bases and 10 bases respectively, with 10 bases between them. The germline gives CDR1 ENHRY, CDR2 SYGVKD. CDR3 coding DNA: TGTGCCATCAGTGGGACGGGCGACTACACCTTC. This codes for CAISGTGDYTF.

This clone was detected only once. The same CDR3 is also encoded by other DNA sequences in this sample. The chain employs TRBV5-1 and TRBJ2-3; 10 positions match TRBD1. The V segment lost 0 bases and the J segment 1 base; nucleotides outside the gene matches: 2. There are 16 residues in the CDR3. From germline, CDR1 is SGHRS and CDR2 YFSETQ. The CDR3 region is CASSLGGTGGTDTQYF. The CDR3 nucleotides read TGCGCCAGCAGCTTGGGCGGGACAGGGGGCACAGATACGCAGTATTTT.

V gene TRBV6-6 combines with J gene TRBJ2-7; no clear D. The CDR3 is made up of 14 amino acids. Germline V gene data show CDR1 as MNHNY and CDR2 as SVGAGI (reference sequence). Trimming took 5 bases from V and 2 from J, leaving 13 bases between them. CDR3 loop: CASSHRTIAYEQYF. The CDR3 DNA reads as TGTGCCAGCAGTCACAGAACGATCGCCTACGAGCAGTACTTC.

This rearrangement joins TRBV28 to TRBJ1-5, with a possible D match to TRBD1 (5 bases). Germline V gene sequence: CDR1 MDHEN, CDR2 SYDVKM. The CDR3 runs 13 residues. CDR3 DNA sequence: TGTGCGGCCAGATGGGGCCTTGGTCAGCCCCAGCATTTT. It translates to CAARWGLGQPQHF.

This chain uses TRBV9 with TRBJ1-1, with 10 bases that match TRBD1. There are 15 residues in the CDR3. CDR1 and CDR2 (germline): SGDLS, YYNGEE. V shed 3 bases and J 5 bases; nucleotides not matched to a gene: 7. The CDR3 is CASSGTGGIWTEAFF. As DNA, the CDR3 is TGTGCCAGCAGCGGGACAGGGGGGATATGGACTGAAGCTTTCTTT.

The chain employs TRBV6-1 and TRBJ1-2; D not resolved. The CDR3 totals 15 residues. CDR1 is MNHNS, CDR2 SASEGT, per germline. Trimming stripped 0 bases from V and 4 bases from J, with 12 bases between. The CDR3 DNA is TGTGCCAGCAGTGAAGCGCGGTACAGTCCCTATGGCTACACCTTC. Its translation: CASSEARYSPYGYTF.

J is TRBJ1-5 and V is TRBV21-1. TRBV21-1 constitutes a pseudogene. This CDR3 is 17 amino acids long. This chain's CDR3 is CASRLALRDKINQPQHF. CDR3 sequence (DNA): TGTGCCAGCAGACTAGCCCTCCGGGACAAAATTAATCAGCCCCAGCATTTT.

To note about this clone: Other DNA sequences in this specimen translate into the identical CDR3. V gene TRBV7-3 combines with J gene TRBJ1-1; D is uncertain. The germline V and J ends were trimmed by 4 bases and 0 bases, with 6 bases remaining between them. CDR1 SGHTA and CDR2 FQGTGA come from the germline V gene. This CDR3 contains 13 residues. The CDR3 here is CASSSQMNTEAFF. The CDR3 region has the DNA TGTGCCAGCAGCTCCCAAATGAACACTGAAGCTTTCTTT.

The chain is built from TRBV18 and TRBJ2-2, with 7 bases lining up with TRBD2. Germline V gives CDR1 KGHSH, CDR2 LQKENI. The CDR3 is made up of 16 amino acids. Trimming at V came to 3 bases and at J to 2 bases, leaving 6 bases not matched to a gene. This CDR3 is CASSPSGGPNTGELFF. The CDR3 DNA reads TGTGCCAGCTCACCCTCGGGAGGACCCAACACCGGGGAGCTGTTTTTT.

This clone has a single count. This chain joins TRBV5-4 and TRBJ2-5; D possibly matches TRBD1 or TRBD2 (6 bases each). The CDR3 runs to 16 residues. Looked up from germline, CDR1 is SGHNT and CDR2 is YYREEE (reference sequence). Trimming cost V 1 base and J 2 bases, with 15 bases left between them. The CDR3 nucleotides are TGTGCCAGCAGCTTGTGGGGGCGAGGGGGGCAAGAGACCCAGTACTTC. It translates to CASSLWGRGGQETQYF.

The gene calls are TRBV12-5 and TRBJ2-1, with 10 bases lining up with TRBD2. Germline-derived CDR1 and CDR2 are LGHNT and FRNRAP. The CDR3 is 14 amino acids. J gave up 5 bases and V 6 bases, and 4 bases lay outside the gene matches. In DNA form, the CDR3 reads TGTGCTAGTGGCCGGACTAGCGGAAACAATGAGCAGTTCTTC. It codes for CASGRTSGNNEQFF.

This clone occurred once. Compared with germline, one end of the junction differs, possibly owing to a read error. This chain joins TRBV7-7 and TRBJ2-3, with 7 bases that match TRBD2. CDR3 length: 14 amino acids. Germline V gene lookup returns CDR1 SSHAT and CDR2 FNYEAQ (reference sequence). CDR3 sequence reads: CASSFAGVADTQYF. The CDR3 nucleotides read TGTGCTAGCAGCTTTGCGGGAGTGGCAGATACGCAGTATTTT.

The chain recombines TRBV6-5 with TRBJ2-7, with a possible D match to TRBD2 (5 bases). The CDR3 is 15 amino acids. The V and J ends lost 6 bases and 0 bases respectively, with 15 bases between them. CDR1 and CDR2 from the germline V gene are MNHEY and SVGAGI. For the CDR3, the DNA is TGTGCCAGCAGACAACCTCGGACTGGCTCCTACGAGCAGTACTTC. Protein product: CASRQPRTGSYEQYF.

A single count supports this clone. The CDR3 DNA reads as TGCAGCACGGACGGGACCCTAAAAGGGGTGCAGTTCTTC. Its protein product is CSTDGTLKGVQFF. The gene calls are TRBV29-1 and TRBJ2-1; the D call may be TRBD1 or TRBD2 (5 bases each). CDR1 and CDR2 (germline): SQVTM, ANQGSEA. This CDR3 comprises 13 residues. With 8 bases removed from V and 12 bases from J, the gap between germline ends came to 23 bases.

The genes are TRBV28 and TRBJ2-5; TRBD2 matches 8 bases. The V and J ends lost 3 bases and 2 bases, in that order; junction bases with no gene match: 5. CDR3 length equals 15 residues. From germline, CDR1 is MDHEN and CDR2 SYDVKM. This CDR3 reads CASSFGSGRQETQYF. The CDR3 DNA reads TGTGCCAGCAGTTTTGGCAGCGGGAGACAAGAGACCCAGTACTTC.

V and J are TRBV11-2 and TRBJ2-3, with D hard to call. The CDR3 is 13 residues long. V shed 5 bases and J shed 6 bases, with 12 bases lying between them. Germline loops: CDR1 SGHAT, CDR2 FQNNGV. The CDR3, as DNA: TGTGCCAGCAGCCGGGCCCCTTCGGATACGCAGTATTTT. As protein: CASSRAPSDTQYF.

V gene TRBV5-1 combines with J gene TRBJ1-1, with D possibly being TRBD1 (5 bases). The CDR3 is 15 amino acids. Trimming took off 5 bases at V and 1 base at J, with 15 bases between the two ends. Per the germline V gene, CDR1 is SGHRS and CDR2 is YFSETQ. The CDR3 sequence is CASSRTPGENTEAFF. CDR3 in DNA: TGCGCCAGCAGTCGTACTCCGGGGGAGAACACTGAAGCTTTCTTT.

The V gene is TRBV5-4, the J gene TRBJ2-5, with 11 bases identical to TRBD1. Germline V CDR1 and CDR2: SGHNT, YYREEE (reference sequence). CDR3 size: 13 residues. With V trimmed by 5 bases and J by 7 bases, 4 bases remained unmatched. The CDR3 loop reads CASSPGQGATQYF. The CDR3, as DNA: TGTGCCAGCAGTCCAGGACAGGGGGCGACCCAGTACTTC.

The CDR3 reads CASGIGDTQYF. Written as DNA, the CDR3 is TGTGCCAGCGGAATAGGGGATACGCAGTATTTT. The V call is TRBV27, the J call TRBJ2-3; D unclear. CDR1 is MNHEY and CDR2 is SMNVEV in the germline V gene (reference sequence). Between the trimmed V and J ends, which lost 8 bases and 6 bases, there was a span of 9 bases. This CDR3 has 11 residues.

The chain has TRBV6-5 and TRBJ1-1; TRBD1 matches at 7 bases. The CDR3 runs 12 residues. CDR1 is MNHEY, CDR2 SVGAGI, per germline. Trimming cost V 2 bases and J 7 bases; bases outside gene matches: 1. CDR3 protein: CASSYRQGEAFF. CDR3 DNA sequence: TGTGCCAGCAGTTACCGACAGGGTGAAGCTTTCTTT.